A single sample gave rise to the 12 T cell receptor beta chains below, sequenced in a study of cytomegalovirus exposure and HLA in healthy donors (dated by TCRdb to 2016 to 2017). The library relied on the immunoSEQ multiplex PCR assay. A mixture of 60 forward primers for TCR Vbeta segments and 13 reverse primers for TCR Jbeta segments was used in the multiplex PCR. Here the immuneACCESS table is served through TCRdb, limited to in-frame sequences with V and J called. Missing clones are a known gap in these copies; in checked studies unresolved V genes cover under half, and the rest lacks a known reason. Across this sample there are about 240,000 clones, with roughly 82% seen only once. Of the sample, around 5.4% is held by the ten largest clones. Material: PBMCs. All receptors derive from a woman between 40 and 50 years old in good health and CMV-seropositive.

This clone was seen just once. The chain employs TRBV7-2 and TRBJ2-5, with D perhaps matching TRBD2 (6 bases). Germline CDR1 reads SGHTA; CDR2 reads FQGNSA. V lost 5 bases to trimming and J lost 5 bases, with 12 bases between them. The CDR3 runs 13 residues. The CDR3 sequence: CASSPGGSETQYF. CDR3 nucleotide sequence: TGTGCCAGCAGCCCTGGGGGGAGCGAGACCCAGTACTTC.

The chain links TRBV7-3 to TRBJ1-2; weak D call: TRBD1 (6 bases). Per germline, CDR1 SGHTA and CDR2 FQGTGA. The CDR3 totals 16 residues. V dropped 2 bases and J dropped 1 base, with 14 bases sitting between them. The CDR3 loop is CASSLVRGRHNYGYTF. The CDR3 DNA reads as TGTGCCAGCAGCTTAGTCAGGGGTCGCCATAACTATGGCTACACCTTC.

The chain combines TRBV5-1 with TRBJ2-3; the match to TRBD2 covers 7 bases. Unmatched junction bases numbered 13, after V lost 3 bases and J lost 6 bases. This CDR3 contains 16 residues. Germline CDR1 reads SGHRS; CDR2 reads YFSETQ. In nucleotides, the CDR3 is TGCGCCAGCAGCTCAGGGAGCGGGGCCTGGGGGGATACGCAGTATTTT. Translation gives CASSSGSGAWGDTQYF.

This chain joins TRBV5-8 and TRBJ2-1; D possibly corresponds to TRBD2 (6 bases). Germline CDR1 and CDR2: SGHTS and YDEGEE. Trimming shortened V by 1 base and J by 1 base, and 12 bases separated the two germline ends. The CDR3 runs to 16 residues. The CDR3 sequence is CASSLRAGSSYNEQFF. Written as DNA, the CDR3 is TGTGCCAGCAGCTTGCGGGCGGGATCGTCCTACAATGAGCAGTTCTTC.

This chain uses TRBV4-1 with TRBJ2-3; weak D call: TRBD1 (7 bases). CDR1 and CDR2 from the germline V gene are MGHRA and YSYEKL. This CDR3 region has 16 residues. The V gene lost 0 bases and the J gene lost 4 bases, with 14 bases spanning the gap. For the CDR3, the DNA is TGCGCCAGCAGCCAAGATAGCCAGGGGGAGGCAGATACGCAGTATTTT. Protein: CASSQDSQGEADTQYF.

The V call is TRBV2, the J call TRBJ2-1, with a tentative D call TRBD2 (6 bases). Germline V gene data show CDR1 as SNHLY and CDR2 as FYNNEI. Between the trimmed V and J ends, which lost 4 bases and 8 bases, there was a span of 15 bases. The CDR3 sequence is 14 residues long. The CDR3, as DNA: TGTGCCAGCAGTGCCCGGGAGAGGATACATGAGCAGTTCTTC. It specifies CASSARERIHEQFF.

The chain combines TRBV6-5 with TRBJ1-4; TRBD1 agrees at 11 bases. This CDR3 has 14 residues. CDR1 MNHEY and CDR2 SVGAGI come from the germline V gene. V dropped 6 bases and J dropped 7; count of bases not matched to a gene: 4. CDR3 sequence reads: CASSRGQGAEKLFF. The CDR3 bases are TGTGCCAGCAGCCGCGGACAGGGGGCTGAAAAACTGTTTTTT.

The chain uses TRBV5-1 and TRBJ2-2, with D possibly TRBD2 on 6 matching bases. Trimming removed 4 bases from V and 4 bases from J, with 11 bases in between. The CDR3 has 14 amino acids. Per the germline V gene, CDR1 is SGHRS and CDR2 is YFSETQ. CDR3 loop: CASSGGTFTGELFF. The DNA for the CDR3 is TGCGCCAGCAGCGGCGGGACTTTCACCGGGGAGCTGTTTTTT.

This chain links TRBV5-1 with TRBJ1-1; 7 nucleotides agree with TRBD1. CDR1 and CDR2 (germline): SGHRS, YFSETQ. This CDR3 comprises 14 residues. J gave up 1 base and V 4 bases, and 4 bases lay outside the gene matches. In DNA form, the CDR3 reads TGCGCCAGCAGCGGGGACAGTTCGAACACTGAAGCTTTCTTT. It translates to CASSGDSSNTEAFF.

This chain connects TRBV19 to TRBJ2-1; D is perhaps TRBD2 (6 bases). The germline CDR1 and CDR2 sequences are LNHDA and SQIVND (reference sequence). Trimming removed 4 bases at V and 7 bases at J, with 11 bases between. This CDR3 comprises 13 residues. The CDR3 sequence is CASSKLSGNEQFF. The DNA for the CDR3 is TGTGCCAGTAGTAAACTTAGCGGAAATGAGCAGTTCTTC.

This chain connects TRBV5-1 to TRBJ2-2; 9 positions agree with TRBD1. The J segment lost 4 bases and the V segment lost 7 bases, leaving 5 bases of the junction unmatched. Per the germline V gene, CDR1 is SGHRS and CDR2 is YFSETQ. CDR3 length: 14 residues. The CDR3 sequence: CASGRQGGTGELFF. In DNA, the CDR3 is TGCGCCAGCGGTAGACAGGGGGGCACCGGGGAGCTGTTTTTT.

V gene TRBV5-1 combines with J gene TRBJ1-3, with D perhaps TRBD1 (5 bases). V was shortened by 4 bases and J by 2 bases, with 10 bases between the two germline ends. This CDR3 has 14 residues. From germline, CDR1 is SGHRS and CDR2 YFSETQ. The CDR3 spells CASSPATAGNTIYF. As DNA, the CDR3 is TGCGCCAGCAGCCCTGCGACAGCTGGAAACACCATATATTTT.